This TCR beta chain was retrieved from a study of chemoradiotherapy in HPV16-positive cancers. The protocol was immunoSEQ multiplex PCR, while the TCRdb copy is restricted to in-frame clones and leaves out a portion. The sample lists approximately 11,000 clones; about 89% were seen once. Findings and limits, study-wide: Only a couple of HPV16-positive patients supplied the functional HPV-specificity definition.

On this clone: Its specificity is unknown.

Repeated repertoire sampling spanned the course of chemoradiotherapy. The TCR originated in a human donor with HPV-associated anogenital cancer. Sequences were derived from blood, sampled from a patient who underwent chemoradiotherapy.

CDR3 sequence: CASSLGQSHNYGYTF. DNA for the CDR3: TGTGCCAGCAGCTTGGGACAGAGCCATAACTATGGCTACACCTTC. V gene TRBV7-9 combines with J gene TRBJ1-2, with TRBD1 matching 7 bases. V was clipped by 3 bases and J by 1 base; unmatched bases: 5. The CDR3 is 15 amino acids. CDR1 SEHNR and CDR2 FQNEAQ come from the germline V gene (reference sequence).